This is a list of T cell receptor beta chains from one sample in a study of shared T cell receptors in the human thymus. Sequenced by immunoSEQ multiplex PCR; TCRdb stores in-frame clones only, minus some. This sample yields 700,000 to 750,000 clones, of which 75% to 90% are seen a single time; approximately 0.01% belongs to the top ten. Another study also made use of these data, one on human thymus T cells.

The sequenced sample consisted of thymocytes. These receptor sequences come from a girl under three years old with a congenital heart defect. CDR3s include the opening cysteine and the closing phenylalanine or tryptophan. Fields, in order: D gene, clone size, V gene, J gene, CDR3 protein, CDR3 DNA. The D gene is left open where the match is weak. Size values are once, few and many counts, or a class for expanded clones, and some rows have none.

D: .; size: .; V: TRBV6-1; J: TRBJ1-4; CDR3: CASSEQGTIGEKLFF; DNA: TGTGCCAGCAGTGAACAGGGAACGATTGGAGAAAAACTGTTTTTT
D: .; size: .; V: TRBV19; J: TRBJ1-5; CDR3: CASSPGTYSNQPQHF; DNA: TGTGCCAGTAGTCCAGGGACTTATAGCAATCAGCCCCAGCATTTT
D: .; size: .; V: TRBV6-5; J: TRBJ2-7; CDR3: CASDSPAGLDEQYF; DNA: TGTGCCAGCGACTCCCCCGCGGGTCTGGACGAGCAGTACTTC
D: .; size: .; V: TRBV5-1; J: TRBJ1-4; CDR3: CASSLGLRWADRTEKLFFGEKLFF; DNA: .
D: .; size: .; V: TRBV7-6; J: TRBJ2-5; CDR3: CASSRSGRQETQYF; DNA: TGTGCCAGCAGCCGTAGCGGCCGACAAGAGACCCAGTACTTC
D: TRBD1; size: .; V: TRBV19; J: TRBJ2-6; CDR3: CASRDLGQPKANVLTF; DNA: TGTGCCAGTCGGGACCTGGGACAGCCAAAGGCCAACGTCCTGACTTTC
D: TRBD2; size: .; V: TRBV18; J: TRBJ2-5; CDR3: CASSPTYGLEQETQYF; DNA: TGTGCCAGCTCACCAACGTACGGACTAGAACAAGAGACCCAGTACTTC
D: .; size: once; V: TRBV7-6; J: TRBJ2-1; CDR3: CASSPTSEPYNEQFF; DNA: TGTGCCAGCAGCCCCACCAGCGAGCCCTACAATGAGCAGTTCTTC
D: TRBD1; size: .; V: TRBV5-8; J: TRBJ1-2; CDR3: CASRETGDFGYTF; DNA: TGTGCCAGCAGAGAGACAGGGGATTTTGGCTACACCTTC
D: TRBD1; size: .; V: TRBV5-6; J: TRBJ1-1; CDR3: CASSLVGTASKLNTEAFF; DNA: TGTGCCAGCAGCTTGGTCGGGACAGCCAGTAAATTGAACACTGAAGCTTTCTTT
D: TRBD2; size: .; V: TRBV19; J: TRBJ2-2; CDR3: CASNGLAGGRLAGELFF; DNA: TGTGCCAGCAATGGACTAGCGGGGGGGCGATTGGCCGGGGAGCTGTTTTTT
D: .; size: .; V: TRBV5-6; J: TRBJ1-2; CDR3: CASSFFLAENYGYTF; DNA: TGTGCCAGCAGCTTTTTTTTGGCAGAAAACTATGGCTACACCTTC